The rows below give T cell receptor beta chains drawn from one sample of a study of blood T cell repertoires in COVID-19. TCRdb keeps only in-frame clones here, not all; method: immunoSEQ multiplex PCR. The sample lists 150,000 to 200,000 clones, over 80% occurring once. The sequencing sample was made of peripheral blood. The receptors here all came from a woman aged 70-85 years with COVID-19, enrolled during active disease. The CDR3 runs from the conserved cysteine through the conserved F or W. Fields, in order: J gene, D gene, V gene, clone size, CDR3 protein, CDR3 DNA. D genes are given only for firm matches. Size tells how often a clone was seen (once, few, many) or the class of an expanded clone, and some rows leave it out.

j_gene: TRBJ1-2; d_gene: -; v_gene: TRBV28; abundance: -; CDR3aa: CASSGGAQIPYGYTF; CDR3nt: TGTGCCAGCAGTGGAGGGGCCCAAATTCCGTATGGCTACACCTTC
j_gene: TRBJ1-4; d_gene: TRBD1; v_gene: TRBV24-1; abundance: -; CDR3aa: CATSDKGTVAEKLFF; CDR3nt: TGTGCCACCAGTGATAAAGGGACAGTAGCCGAAAAACTGTTTTTT
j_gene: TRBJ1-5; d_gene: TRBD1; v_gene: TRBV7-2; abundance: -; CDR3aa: CASSMPGQGTPQHF; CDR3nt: TGTGCCAGCAGCATGCCGGGACAGGGGACCCCCCAGCATTTT
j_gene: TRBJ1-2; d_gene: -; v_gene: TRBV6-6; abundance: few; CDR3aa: CASSPSGIDGYTF; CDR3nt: TGTGCCAGCAGCCCCTCGGGTATCGATGGCTACACCTTC
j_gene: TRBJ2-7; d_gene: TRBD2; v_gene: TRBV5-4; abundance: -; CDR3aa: CASSWASSGRFYEQYF; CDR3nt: TGTGCCAGCAGCTGGGCCTCGAGCGGGAGGTTCTACGAGCAGTACTTC
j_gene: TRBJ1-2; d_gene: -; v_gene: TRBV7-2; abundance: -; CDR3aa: CASSPRDPGEYGYTF; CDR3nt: TGTGCCAGCAGCCCCCGGGACCCGGGGGAATATGGCTACACCTTC
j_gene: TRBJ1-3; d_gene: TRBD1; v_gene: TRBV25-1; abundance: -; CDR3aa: CASSEGQGVKNGNTIYF; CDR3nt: TGTGCCAGCAGTGAAGGGCAGGGGGTTAAGAATGGAAACACCATATATTTT
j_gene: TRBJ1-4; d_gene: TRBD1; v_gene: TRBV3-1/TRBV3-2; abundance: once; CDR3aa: CASSPIGQGAATNEKLFF; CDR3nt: TGTGCCAGCAGCCCGATCGGACAGGGGGCCGCAACTAATGAAAAACTGTTTTTT
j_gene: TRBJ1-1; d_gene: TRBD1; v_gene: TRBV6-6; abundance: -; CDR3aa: CASREQGYTEAFF; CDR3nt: TGTGCCAGCAGGGAACAGGGGTACACTGAAGCTTTCTTT
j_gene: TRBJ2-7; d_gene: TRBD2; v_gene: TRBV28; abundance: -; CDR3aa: CASGREDIYEQYF; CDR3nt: TGTGCCAGCGGGAGGGAGGATATTTACGAGCAGTACTTC
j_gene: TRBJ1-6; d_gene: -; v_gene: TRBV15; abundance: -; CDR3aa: CATSDWTVSNSPLHF; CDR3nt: TGTGCCACCAGCGATTGGACAGTCAGTAATTCACCCCTCCACTTT
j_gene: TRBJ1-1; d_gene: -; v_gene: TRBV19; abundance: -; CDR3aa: CASSRAGALTAEAFF; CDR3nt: TGTGCCAGTAGTAGGGCGGGGGCTCTAACTGCTGAAGCTTTCTTT
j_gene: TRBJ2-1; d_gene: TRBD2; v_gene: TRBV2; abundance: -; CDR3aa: CASSDLVLAGPPNEQFF; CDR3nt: TGTGCCAGCAGTGACCTTGTTCTAGCGGGGCCTCCGAATGAGCAGTTCTTC
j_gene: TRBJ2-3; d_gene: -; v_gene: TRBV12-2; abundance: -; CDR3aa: CASRMTSGTDTQYF; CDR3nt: TGTGCAAGTCGCATGACTAGCGGTACAGATACGCAGTATTTT
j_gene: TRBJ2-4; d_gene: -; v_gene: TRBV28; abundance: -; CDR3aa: CASSFRRLGAGIQYF; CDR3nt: TGTGCCAGCAGTTTTCGGAGGCTGGGGGCAGGTATTCAGTACTTC
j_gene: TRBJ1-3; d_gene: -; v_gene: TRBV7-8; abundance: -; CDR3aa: CASSPRTPTARNTIYF; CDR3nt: TGTGCCAGCAGCCCCCGAACTCCGACAGCTAGGAACACCATATATTTT
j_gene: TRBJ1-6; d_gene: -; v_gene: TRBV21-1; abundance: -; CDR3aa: CASSKGRTGENNSPLHF; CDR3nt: TGTGCCAGCAGCAAAGGGAGGACAGGAGAGAATAATTCACCCCTCCACTTT
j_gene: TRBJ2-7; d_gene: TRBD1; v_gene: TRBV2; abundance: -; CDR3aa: CASRDRTGISYEQYF; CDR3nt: TGTGCCAGCAGGGATCGGACAGGGATCTCCTACGAGCAGTACTTC
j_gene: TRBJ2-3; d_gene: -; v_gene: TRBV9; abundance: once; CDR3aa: CASSVSGGLDTQYF; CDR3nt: TGTGCCAGCAGCGTATCGGGGGGCTTAGATACGCAGTATTTT
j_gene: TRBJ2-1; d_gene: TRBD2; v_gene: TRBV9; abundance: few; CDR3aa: CASSVSIAGGLGNEQFF; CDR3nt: TGTGCCAGCAGCGTAAGTATAGCGGGAGGTCTCGGAAATGAGCAGTTCTTC
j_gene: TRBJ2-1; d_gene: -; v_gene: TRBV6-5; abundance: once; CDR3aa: CASSLTADHSYNEQFF; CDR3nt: TGTGCCAGCAGTTTAACAGCGGACCACTCCTACAATGAGCAGTTCTTC
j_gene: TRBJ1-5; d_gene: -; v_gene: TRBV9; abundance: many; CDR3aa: CASSRGLNQPQHF; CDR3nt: TGTGCCAGCAGTCGGGGTTTAAACCAGCCCCAGCATTTT
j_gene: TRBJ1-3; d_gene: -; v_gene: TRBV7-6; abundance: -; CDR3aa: CASSLAWASGNTIYF; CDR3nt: TGTGCCAGCAGCTTAGCTTGGGCCTCCGGAAACACCATATATTTT
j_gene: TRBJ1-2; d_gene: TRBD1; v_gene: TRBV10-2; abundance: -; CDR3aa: CASTKGQGGLYGYTF; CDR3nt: TGCGCCAGCACCAAAGGACAGGGCGGACTTTATGGCTACACCTTC
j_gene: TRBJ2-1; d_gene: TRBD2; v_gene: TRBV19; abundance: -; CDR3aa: CASSTASGSLHEQFF; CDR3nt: TGTGCCAGTAGTACTGCTAGCGGGAGTCTCCATGAGCAGTTCTTC
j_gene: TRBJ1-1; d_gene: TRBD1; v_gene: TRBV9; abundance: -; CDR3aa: CASSVLGTGAAFF; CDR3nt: TGTGCCAGCAGCGTATTAGGGACAGGGGCAGCTTTCTTT
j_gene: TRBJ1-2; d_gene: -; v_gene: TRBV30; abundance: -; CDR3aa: CAWSVRGKGYTF; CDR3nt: TGTGCCTGGAGTGTACGGGGGAAGGGCTACACCTTC
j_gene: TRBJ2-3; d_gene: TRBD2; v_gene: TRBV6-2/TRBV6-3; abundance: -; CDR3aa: CASSESRTSGSGTQYF; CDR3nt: TGTGCCAGCAGTGAGTCGAGGACTAGCGGGTCAGGTACGCAGTATTTT
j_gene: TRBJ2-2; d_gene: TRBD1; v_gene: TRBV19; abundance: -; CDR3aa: CASRKDRVTGELFF; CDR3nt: TGTGCCAGTAGAAAGGACAGGGTGACCGGGGAGCTGTTTTTT
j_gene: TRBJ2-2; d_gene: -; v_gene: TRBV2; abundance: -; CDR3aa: CASKGVVNTGELFF; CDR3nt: TGTGCCAGCAAGGGGGTTGTCAACACCGGGGAGCTGTTTTTT
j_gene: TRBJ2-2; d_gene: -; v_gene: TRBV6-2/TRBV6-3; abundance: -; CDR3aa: CASSYIDRNELFF; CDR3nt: TGTGCCAGCAGTTACATTGACAGGAACGAGCTGTTTTTT
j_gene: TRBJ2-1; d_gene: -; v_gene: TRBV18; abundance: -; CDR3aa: CASSPRPAETRRANEQFF; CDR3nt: TGTGCCAGCTCACCACGGCCGGCGGAGACTAGACGAGCGAATGAGCAGTTCTTC
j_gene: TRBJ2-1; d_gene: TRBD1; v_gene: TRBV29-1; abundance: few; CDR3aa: CSAYRGHNEQFF; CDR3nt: TGCAGCGCATACAGGGGACACAATGAGCAGTTCTTC
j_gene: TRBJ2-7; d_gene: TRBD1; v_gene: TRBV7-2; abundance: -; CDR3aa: CASSLQGQGELLAYEQYF; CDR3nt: TGTGCCAGCAGCTTACAGGGACAGGGCGAATTGCTTGCCTACGAGCAGTACTTC
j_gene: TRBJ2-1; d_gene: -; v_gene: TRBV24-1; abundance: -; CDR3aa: CATSEVADPKGHEQFF; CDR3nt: TGTGCCACCAGTGAAGTAGCGGACCCCAAAGGGCATGAGCAGTTCTTC
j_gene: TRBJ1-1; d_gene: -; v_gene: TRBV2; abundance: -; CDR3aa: CASRTQGITEAFF; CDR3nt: TGTGCCAGCAGGACACAGGGTATCACTGAAGCTTTCTTT
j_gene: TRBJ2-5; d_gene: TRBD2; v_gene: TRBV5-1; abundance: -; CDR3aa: CASSWRAGGQEETQYF; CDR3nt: TGCGCCAGCAGCTGGAGGGCGGGAGGGCAGGAAGAGACCCAGTACTTC
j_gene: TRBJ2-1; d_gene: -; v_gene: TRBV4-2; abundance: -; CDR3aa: CASSQDPRKPYNEQFF; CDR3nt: TGTGCCAGCAGCCAAGACCCCCGAAAGCCCTACAATGAGCAGTTCTTC
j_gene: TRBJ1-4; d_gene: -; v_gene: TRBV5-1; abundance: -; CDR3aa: CASSVQGVATNEKLFF; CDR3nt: TGCGCCAGCAGCGTACAGGGAGTTGCGACTAATGAAAAACTGTTTTTT
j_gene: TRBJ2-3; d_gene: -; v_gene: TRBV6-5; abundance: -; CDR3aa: CASSSKRVGFADTQYF; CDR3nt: TGTGCCAGCAGTTCGAAGAGGGTCGGGTTCGCAGATACGCAGTATTTT
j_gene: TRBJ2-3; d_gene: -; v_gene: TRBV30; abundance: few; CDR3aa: CAWSPGIDTQYF; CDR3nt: TGTGCCTGGAGTCCAGGGATCGATACGCAGTATTTT
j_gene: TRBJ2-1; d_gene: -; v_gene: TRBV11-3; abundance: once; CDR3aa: CASSLASYNEQFF; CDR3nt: TGTGCCAGCAGCTTAGCATCCTACAATGAGCAGTTCTTC
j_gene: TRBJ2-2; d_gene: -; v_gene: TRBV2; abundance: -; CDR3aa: CASSQYRESGELFF; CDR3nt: TGTGCCAGCAGTCAATACAGGGAATCCGGGGAGCTGTTTTTT
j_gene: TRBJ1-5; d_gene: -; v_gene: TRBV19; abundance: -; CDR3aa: CASSGEGTDNQPQHF; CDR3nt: TGTGCCAGTAGTGGGGAGGGGACCGACAATCAGCCCCAGCATTTT
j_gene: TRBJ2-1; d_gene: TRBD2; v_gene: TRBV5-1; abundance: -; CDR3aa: CASSFSGSSYNEQFF; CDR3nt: TGCGCCAGCAGCTTTAGCGGGAGCTCCTACAATGAGCAGTTCTTC
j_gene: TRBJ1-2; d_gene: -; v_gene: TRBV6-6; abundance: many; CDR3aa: CASTPRGGAGYTF; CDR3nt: TGTGCCAGCACCCCGCGGGGGGGAGCCGGCTACACCTTC
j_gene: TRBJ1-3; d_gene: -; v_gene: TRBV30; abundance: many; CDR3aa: CAWSPDSFSGNTIYF; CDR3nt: TGTGCCTGGAGTCCAGACAGTTTCTCTGGAAACACCATATATTTT
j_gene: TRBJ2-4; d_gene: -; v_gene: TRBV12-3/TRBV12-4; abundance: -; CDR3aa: CASSPNVNIQYF; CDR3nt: TGTGCCAGCAGTCCTAACGTAAACATTCAGTACTTC